This TCR beta chain is drawn from a study of blood T cell repertoires in COVID-19. The V gene lost 0 bases and the J gene lost 2 bases, with 8 bases spanning the gap. Germline loops: CDR1 GTSNPN, CDR2 SVGIG (reference sequence). This CDR3 has 13 residues. Assay: immunoSEQ multiplex PCR; the TCRdb copy retains only in-frame clones and omits some. The table shows under 300,000 clones, with more than 70% occurring only once. The TCR comes from a woman in her sixties or seventies in a cohort exposed to, infected with or recovered from COVID-19 (not recorded which). This chain links TRBV30 with TRBJ2-7; no definite D call. The sequenced sample consisted of PBMCs or T cells enriched from blood (not recorded which). The CDR3 sequence is CAWSVNYAYEQYF. The CDR3 DNA follows: TGTGCCTGGAGTGTAAACTACGCCTACGAGCAGTACTTC.